Listed below are T cell receptor beta chains from one sample, sequenced in a study of T-cell reconstitution after alpha-beta-depleted transplantation in children. TCRdb ran MiXCR on the PCR reads and lists one entry per CDR3 protein. The table has more than 200,000 distinct CDR3 sequences, around 25% seen once. This specimen was PBMCs, taken before TCRalphabeta/CD19-depleted stem cell transplant. All receptors derive from a girl aged 2-9 years with Fanconi anemia, due to receive a stem cell transplant. CDR3s include the opening cysteine and the closing phenylalanine or tryptophan. D genes are given only for firm matches. Clone size is shown for a subset of rows, as once, few, many or a class of expanded clone.

J | V | D | size | DNA | CDR3
TRBJ2-3 | TRBV7-6 | . | . | TGTGCCAGCAGCTCCCGAATGGATACGCAGTATTTT | CASSSRMDTQYF
TRBJ1-5 | TRBV20-1 | . | few | TGCAGTGCTAGAGAGGGTTGGAGTGGGCAGCCCCAGCATTTT | CSAREGWSGQPQHF
TRBJ2-1 | TRBV7-2 | . | many | TGTGCCAGCAGCTTAGACTGGGAAGAGCAGTTCTTC | CASSLDWEEQFF
TRBJ2-7 | TRBV29-1 | TRBD2 | many | TGCAGCGTTGAAGATAGGACTAGCGGGACTGGCGAGCAGTACTTC | CSVEDRTSGTGEQYF
TRBJ2-7 | TRBV4-1 | . | few | TGCGCCAGCAGCTCACAGGGTAACGAGCAGTACTTC | CASSSQGNEQYF
TRBJ2-7 | TRBV12-3/TRBV12-4 | . | many | TGTGCCAGCAGTTTAAGGGGGGCCATCGACGAGCAGTACTTC | CASSLRGAIDEQYF
TRBJ1-2 | TRBV20-1 | . | . | TGCAGTGCTAGAGCGCCAGGCCGCCCCTATGGCTACACCTTC | CSARAPGRPYGYTF
TRBJ2-3 | TRBV20-1 | . | many | TGCAGTGCTAGAGATCGGGGGAGGACGCAGTATTTT | CSARDRGRTQYF
TRBJ2-6 | TRBV29-1 | . | . | TGCAGCGTTGACGTGACTGGGGCCAACGTCCTGACTTTC | CSVDVTGANVLTF
TRBJ2-5 | TRBV5-1 | TRBD2 | . | TGCGCCAGCAGCTCGGTCGGGATAGCGGGAGTACAAGAGACCCAGTACTTC | CASSSVGIAGVQETQYF
TRBJ2-7 | TRBV6-2/TRBV6-3 | . | many | TGTGCCAGTACCCTTGGTAAAGAGCAGTACTTC | CASTLGKEQYF
TRBJ2-1 | TRBV20-1 | TRBD2 | many | TGCAGTGCTACCTCCAGCGGGGGGGTCTACAATGAGCAGTTCTTC | CSATSSGGVYNEQFF
TRBJ2-7 | TRBV5-5 | . | many | TGTGCCAGCAACATTCAGCCGGTATACGAGCAGTACTTC | CASNIQPVYEQYF
TRBJ2-7 | TRBV12-3/TRBV12-4 | TRBD1 | many | TGTGCCAGCAGCCGGACGGACAGGGAATCCTACGAGCAGTACTTC | CASSRTDRESYEQYF
TRBJ2-6 | TRBV29-1 | . | many | TGCAGCGTATGGACCGATGGGGCCAACGTCCTGACTTTC | CSVWTDGANVLTF
TRBJ2-1 | TRBV11-1 | TRBD2 | . | TGTGCCAGCAGCTTATTGTCGGGACTAGCGGGAGAAGGTTTTTACAATGAGCAGTTCTTC | CASSLLSGLAGEGFYNEQFF
TRBJ2-1 | TRBV10-3 | . | . | TGTGCCATCGGGACCAACAATGAGCAGTTCTTC | CAIGTNNEQFF
TRBJ2-7 | TRBV20-1 | . | few | TGCAGTGCTAGTGGACCGAGGGTCTACGAGCAGTACTTC | CSASGPRVYEQYF
TRBJ2-1 | TRBV29-1 | . | many | TGCAGCGTTGATTGGTTCGACAATGAGCAGTTCTTC | CSVDWFDNEQFF
TRBJ2-1 | TRBV7-2 | TRBD2 | few | TGTGCCAGCAGCGCATCTAGCGGGAGGGCCCTAAATGAGCAGTTCTTC | CASSASSGRALNEQFF
TRBJ2-7 | TRBV6-8 | TRBD1 | . | TGTGCCAGCAGTTACTCTTTAAGGACAGGGTCAGCATACGAGCAGTACTTC | CASSYSLRTGSAYEQYF
TRBJ2-5 | TRBV25-1 | . | . | TGTGCCAGCAGTGAATATGGTCAAGAGACCCAGTACTTC | CASSEYGQETQYF
TRBJ2-7 | TRBV24-1 | . | . | TGTGCCATCGGTAGGGGTTTCTCCTACGAGCAGTACTTC | CAIGRGFSYEQYF
TRBJ2-5 | TRBV12-3/TRBV12-4 | TRBD2 | . | TGTGCCAGCAGTTCCTCACTAGCGGGAGGGCCGGAGACCCAGTACTTC | CASSSSLAGGPETQYF
TRBJ2-2 | TRBV3-1 | . | many | TGTGCCAGCAGCCAATTCCCTCCCCTAGTTATCGGGGAGCTGTTTTTT | CASSQFPPLVIGELFF
TRBJ2-2 | TRBV28 | . | . | TGTGCCAGCAGTTTCTGGGGCTTCCGCGCCGGGGAGCTGTTTTTT | CASSFWGFRAGELFF
TRBJ2-7 | TRBV25-1 | TRBD2 | many | TGTGCCAGCAGTGAAGGAAGGGCGGCTAGCGGGAAGTACGAGCAGTACTTC | CASSEGRAASGKYEQYF
TRBJ2-1 | TRBV10-1 | . | . | TGCGCCAGCAGTGGAGCCAGGCACAATGAGCAGTTCTTC | CASSGARHNEQFF
TRBJ2-1 | TRBV7-8 | . | few | TGTGCCAGCAGCTTAACCGACTGGTTCTTC | CASSLTDWFF
TRBJ2-1 | TRBV6-5 | TRBD2 | . | TGTGCCAGCAGTCACGGACTAGCGGGAGGCGTGGTTAACAATGAGCAGTTCTTC | CASSHGLAGGVVNNEQFF
TRBJ2-1 | TRBV29-1 | . | many | TGCAGCGTTGATCGGGGGTACGGGTACAATGAGCAGTTCTTC | CSVDRGYGYNEQFF
TRBJ2-3 | TRBV28 | . | . | TGTGCCAGCAGTCCCGATTACGGGGCCAAGGGTAGGCAGTATTTT | CASSPDYGAKGRQYF
TRBJ2-3 | TRBV2 | TRBD1 | . | TGTGCCAGCAGTGTTGAGACAGGGTGGGCAGATACGCAGTATTTT | CASSVETGWADTQYF
TRBJ2-1 | TRBV10-3 | TRBD2 | . | TGTGCCACCTTAGGACTAGCGGAGGAGCAGTTCTTC | CATLGLAEEQFF
TRBJ2-7 | TRBV30 | . | once | TGTGCCTGGAGTCTAGGGAGCGAGCAGTACTTC | CAWSLGSEQYF
TRBJ2-7 | TRBV2 | TRBD2 | . | TGTGCCAGCAGTCCAGGACTAGCGGAGCTTCACTACGAGCAGTACTTC | CASSPGLAELHYEQYF
TRBJ2-5 | TRBV25-1 | . | . | TGTGCCAGCAGTGAACAAGCAGGGATAAAGGAGACCCAGTACTTC | CASSEQAGIKETQYF
TRBJ1-4 | TRBV6-1 | TRBD1 | once | TGTGCCAGCAGTGAACCGGCTGATTGGGACAGACCGACGGCCACTAATGAAAAACTGTTTTTT | CASSEPADWDRPTATNEKLFF
TRBJ2-7 | TRBV20-1 | . | many | TGCAGTGCGAGTACAGTCCCCATATCCTACGAGCAGTACTTC | CSASTVPISYEQYF
TRBJ2-5 | TRBV15 | TRBD2 | many | TGTGCCACCAGCAGAGTTATACGGGAGGTCATAGAGACCCAGTACTTC | CATSRVIREVIETQYF
TRBJ1-1 | TRBV3-1 | . | . | TGTGCCAGCAGCCAAGACCCGAACACTGAAGCTTTCTTT | CASSQDPNTEAFF
TRBJ2-3 | TRBV27 | TRBD2 | many | TGTGCCAGCAGCGTATCGGGGGGGTTAGCGGGGGCAGATACGCAGTATTTT | CASSVSGGLAGADTQYF
TRBJ2-7 | TRBV12-3/TRBV12-4 | . | few | TGTGCCAGCAGTTTAGCCGGACCCCATTACTTC | CASSLAGPHYF
TRBJ1-1 | TRBV29-1 | . | many | TGCAGCGTTGACGGGGGCTACACTGAAGCTTTCTTT | CSVDGGYTEAFF
TRBJ2-7 | TRBV5-5 | TRBD1 | many | TGTGCCAGCAGCTTTAGACAGGGCTCCTACGAGCAGTACTTC | CASSFRQGSYEQYF
TRBJ2-1 | TRBV10-2 | TRBD2 | . | TGCGCCAGCAGAGGGGGGCTAGCGGGAGTAGGGTCCTACAATGAGCAGTTCTTC | CASRGGLAGVGSYNEQFF
TRBJ2-7 | TRBV2 | TRBD2 | few | TGTGCCAGCAATCTGGATAGCGGGAGGATTTACGAGCAGTACTTC | CASNLDSGRIYEQYF
TRBJ2-7 | TRBV20-1 | . | once | TGCAGTGCTAGCTCGGGGTACTACGAGCAGTACTTC | CSASSGYYEQYF
TRBJ2-1 | TRBV5-1 | TRBD2 | . | TGCGCCAGCAGCTGGACTAGCGGGGTAAGCTCCTACAATGAGCAGTTCTTC | CASSWTSGVSSYNEQFF
TRBJ2-3 | TRBV29-1 | . | . | TGCAGCGTTGACCCTAGCTATACTACGCAGTATTTT | CSVDPSYTTQYF
TRBJ1-5 | TRBV6-2/TRBV6-3 | TRBD1 | few | TGTGCCAGCAGTTTCGGACAGGTCAATCAGCCCCAGCATTTT | CASSFGQVNQPQHF
TRBJ2-2 | TRBV7-3 | . | many | TGTGCCAGCAGCTTAATGGGACGGAACACCGGGGAGCTGTTTTTT | CASSLMGRNTGELFF